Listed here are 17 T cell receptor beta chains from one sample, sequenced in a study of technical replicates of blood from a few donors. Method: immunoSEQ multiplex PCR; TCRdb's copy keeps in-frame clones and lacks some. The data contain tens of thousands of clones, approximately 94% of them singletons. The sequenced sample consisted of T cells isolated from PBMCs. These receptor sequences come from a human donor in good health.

CDR3 loop: CASSQETSGSYEQFF. CDR3 nucleotide sequence: TGCGCCAGCAGCCAAGAGACTAGCGGGAGTTATGAGCAGTTCTTC. V and J are TRBV4-1 and TRBJ2-1, with 12 bases fitting TRBD2. Germline V gene sequence: CDR1 MGHRA, CDR2 YSYEKL. The ends lost 0 bases at V and 8 bases at J; junction bases unmatched: 2. CDR3 size: 15 residues.

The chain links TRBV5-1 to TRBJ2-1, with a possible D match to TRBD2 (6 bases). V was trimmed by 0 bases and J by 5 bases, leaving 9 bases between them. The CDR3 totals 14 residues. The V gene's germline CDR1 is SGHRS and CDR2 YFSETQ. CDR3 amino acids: CASSLDGSNNEQFF. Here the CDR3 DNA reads TGCGCCAGCAGCTTGGACGGGAGTAACAATGAGCAGTTCTTC. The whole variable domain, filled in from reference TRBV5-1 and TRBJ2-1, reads KAGVTQTPRYLIKTRGQQVTLSCSPISGHRSVSWYQQTPGQGLQFLFEYFSETQRNKGNFPGRFSGRQFSNSRSEMNVSTLELGDSALYLCASSLDGSNNEQFFGPGTRLTVL.

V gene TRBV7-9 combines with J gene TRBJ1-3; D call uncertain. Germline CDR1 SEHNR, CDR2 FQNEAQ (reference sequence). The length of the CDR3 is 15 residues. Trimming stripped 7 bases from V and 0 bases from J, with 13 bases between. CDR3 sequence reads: CASTTMGSSGNTIYF. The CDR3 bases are TGTGCCAGCACCACGATGGGCAGCTCTGGAAACACCATATATTTT.

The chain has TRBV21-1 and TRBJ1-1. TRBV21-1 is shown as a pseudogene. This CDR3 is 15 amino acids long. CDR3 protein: CASSKGDRGNTEAFF. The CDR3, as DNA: TGTGCCAGCAGCAAAGGAGATCGAGGGAACACTGAAGCTTTCTTT.

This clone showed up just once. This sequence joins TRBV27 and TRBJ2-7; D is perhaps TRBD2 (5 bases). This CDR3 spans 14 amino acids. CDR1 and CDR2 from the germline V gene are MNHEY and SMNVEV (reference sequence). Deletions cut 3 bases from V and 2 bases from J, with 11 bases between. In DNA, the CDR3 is TGTGCCAGCAGTTTTAAAGGAGGTCCCTACGAGCAGTACTTC. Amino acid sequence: CASSFKGGPYEQYF.

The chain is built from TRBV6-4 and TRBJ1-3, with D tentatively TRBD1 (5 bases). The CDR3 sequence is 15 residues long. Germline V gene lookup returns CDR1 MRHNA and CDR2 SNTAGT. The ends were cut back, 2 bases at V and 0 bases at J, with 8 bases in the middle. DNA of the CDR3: TGTGCCAGCAGTGACCCTACAGGCTCTGGAAACACCATATATTTT. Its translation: CASSDPTGSGNTIYF.

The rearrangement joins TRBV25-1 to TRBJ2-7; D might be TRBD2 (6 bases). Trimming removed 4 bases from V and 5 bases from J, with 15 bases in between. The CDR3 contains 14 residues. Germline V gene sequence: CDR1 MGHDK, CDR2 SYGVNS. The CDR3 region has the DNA TGTGCCAGCAGTGCCCGACTAGTTCCCCACGAGCAGTACTTC. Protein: CASSARLVPHEQYF.

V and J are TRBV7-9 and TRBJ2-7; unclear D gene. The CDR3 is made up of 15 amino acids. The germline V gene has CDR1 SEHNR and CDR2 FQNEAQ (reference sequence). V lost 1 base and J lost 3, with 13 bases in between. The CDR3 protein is CASSLGEATGYEQYF. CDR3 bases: TGTGCCAGCAGCTTAGGAGAGGCAACCGGCTACGAGCAGTACTTC. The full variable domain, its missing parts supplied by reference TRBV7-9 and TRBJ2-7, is DTGVSQNPRHKITKRGQNVTFRCDPISEHNRLYWYRQTLGQGPEFLTYFQNEAQLEKSRLLSDRFSAERPKGSFSTLEIQRTEQGDSAMYLCASSLGEATGYEQYFGPGTRLTVT.

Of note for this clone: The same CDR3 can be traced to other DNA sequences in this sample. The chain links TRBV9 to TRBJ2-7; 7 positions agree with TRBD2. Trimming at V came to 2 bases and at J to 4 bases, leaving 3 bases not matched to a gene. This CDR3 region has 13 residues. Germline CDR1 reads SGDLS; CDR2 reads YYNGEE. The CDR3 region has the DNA TGTGCCAGCAGCGTTGGCGGGAGTTACGAGCAGTACTTC. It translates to CASSVGGSYEQYF.

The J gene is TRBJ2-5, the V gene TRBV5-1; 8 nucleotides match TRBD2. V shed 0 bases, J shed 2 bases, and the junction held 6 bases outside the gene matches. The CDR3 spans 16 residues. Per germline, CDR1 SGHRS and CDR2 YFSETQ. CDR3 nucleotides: TGCGCCAGCAGCTTGGCACCACTAGCGGTTCAAGAGACCCAGTACTTC. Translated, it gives CASSLAPLAVQETQYF.

Here the CDR3 DNA reads TGTGCCAGCAGCTCGAACCGGGAGGGGAATCAGCCCCAGCATTTT. It is translated as CASSSNREGNQPQHF. The chain couples TRBV7-6 to TRBJ1-5; weak D call: TRBD1 (5 bases). V lost 4 bases, J lost 4 bases, and 14 bases lay in between. CDR1 SGHVS and CDR2 FNYEAQ come from the germline V gene. The CDR3 runs 15 residues.

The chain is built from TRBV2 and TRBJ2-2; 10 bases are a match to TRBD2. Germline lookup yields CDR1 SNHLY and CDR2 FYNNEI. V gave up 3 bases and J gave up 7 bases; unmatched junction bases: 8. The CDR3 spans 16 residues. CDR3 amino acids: CASSDLSSGSGGELFF. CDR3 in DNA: TGTGCCAGCAGTGACTTGTCTAGCGGGAGCGGCGGGGAGCTGTTTTTT. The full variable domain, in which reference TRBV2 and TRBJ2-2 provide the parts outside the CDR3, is EPEVTQTPSHQVTQMGQEVILRCVPISNHLYFYWYRQILGQKVEFLVSFYNNEISEKSEIFDDQFSVERPDGSNFTLKIRSTKLEDSAMYFCASSDLSSGSGGELFFGEGSRLTVL.

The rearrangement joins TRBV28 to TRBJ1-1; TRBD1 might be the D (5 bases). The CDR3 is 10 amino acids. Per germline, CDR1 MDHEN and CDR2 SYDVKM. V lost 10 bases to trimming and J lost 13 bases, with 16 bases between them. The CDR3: CATLGQVVFF. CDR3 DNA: TGTGCCACCCTCGGACAAGTAGTTTTCTTT.

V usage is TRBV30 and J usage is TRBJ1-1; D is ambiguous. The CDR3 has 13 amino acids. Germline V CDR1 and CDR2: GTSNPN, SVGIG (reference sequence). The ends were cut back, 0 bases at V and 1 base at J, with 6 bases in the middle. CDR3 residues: CAWSVRGNTEAFF. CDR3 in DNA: TGTGCCTGGAGTGTACGAGGGAACACTGAAGCTTTCTTT.

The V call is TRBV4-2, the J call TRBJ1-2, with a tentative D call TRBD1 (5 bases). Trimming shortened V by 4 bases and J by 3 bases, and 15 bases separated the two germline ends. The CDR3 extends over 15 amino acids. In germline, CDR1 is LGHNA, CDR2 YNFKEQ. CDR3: CASSPNRPPHYGYTF. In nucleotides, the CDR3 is TGTGCCAGCAGCCCAAACAGGCCACCTCACTATGGCTACACCTTC.

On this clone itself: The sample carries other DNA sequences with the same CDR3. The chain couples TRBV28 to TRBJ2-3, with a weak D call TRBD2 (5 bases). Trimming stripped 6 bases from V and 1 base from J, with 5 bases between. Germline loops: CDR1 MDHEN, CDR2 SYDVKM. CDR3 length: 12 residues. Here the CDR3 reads CASRRGTDTQYF. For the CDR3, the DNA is TGTGCCAGCAGGAGGGGCACAGATACGCAGTATTTT.

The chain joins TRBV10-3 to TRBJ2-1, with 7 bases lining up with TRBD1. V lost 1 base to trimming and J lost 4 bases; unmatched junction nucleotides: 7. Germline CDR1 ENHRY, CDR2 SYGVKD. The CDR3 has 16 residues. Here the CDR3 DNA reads TGTGCCATCAGTGAGTACGTGGCAGGGGGTTACAATGAGCAGTTCTTC. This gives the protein CAISEYVAGGYNEQFF.